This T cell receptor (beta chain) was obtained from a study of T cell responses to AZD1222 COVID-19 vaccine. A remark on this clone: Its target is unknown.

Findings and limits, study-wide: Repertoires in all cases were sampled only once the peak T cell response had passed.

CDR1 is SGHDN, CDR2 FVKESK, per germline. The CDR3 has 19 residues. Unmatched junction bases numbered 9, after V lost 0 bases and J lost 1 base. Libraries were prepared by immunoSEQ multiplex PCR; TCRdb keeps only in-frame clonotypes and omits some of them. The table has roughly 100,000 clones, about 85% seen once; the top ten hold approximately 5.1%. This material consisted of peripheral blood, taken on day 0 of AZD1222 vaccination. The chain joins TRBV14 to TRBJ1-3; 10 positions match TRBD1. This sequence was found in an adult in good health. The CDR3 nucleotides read TGTGCCAGCAGCCAAGATCGGGGACAGGGGAGGTTTTCTGGAAACACCATATATTTT. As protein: CASSQDRGQGRFSGNTIYF.